This TCR beta chain was profiled in a study of T cells in Graves' hyperthyroidism and ophthalmopathy. RNA transcripts gave rise to amplified TCR beta CDR3 regions. HTBI primers drove first-round RT-PCR of the TCR CDR3. TCRdb re-called the multiplex PCR reads with MiXCR, one entry per CDR3 protein. The table shows 300,000 to 450,000 distinct CDR3 sequences, with roughly 15% occurring only once. The sequenced sample was blood. The TCR was taken from a woman aged 25 to 39 with Graves' ophthalmopathy.

The CDR3 reads CASGDGDQPQHF. Written as DNA, the CDR3 is TGTGCCAGCGGCGATGGGGATCAGCCCCAGCATTTT. The chain joins TRBV9 to TRBJ1-5; the D is unclear. V was clipped by 7 bases and J by 5 bases, with 10 bases between them. The length of the CDR3 is 12 residues. Germline CDR1 and CDR2: SGDLS and YYNGEE. The full variable domain, with the rest looked up from reference TRBV9 and TRBJ1-5, is DSGVTQTPKHLITATGQRVTLRCSPRSGDLSVYWYQQSLDQGLQFLIQYYNGEERAKGNILERFSAQQFPDLHSELNLSSLELGDSALYFCASGDGDQPQHFGDGTRLSIL.